Below, one TCR beta chain is given with its context. The CDR3 covers 14 residues. The ends were cut back, 1 base at V and 6 bases at J, with 12 bases in the middle. Germline CDR1 reads SGHRS; CDR2 reads YFSETQ. The data stem from a study of T cell changes during pregnancy in multiple sclerosis. The repertoire was sequenced with immunoSEQ multiplex PCR; TCRdb's copy has only in-frame clones and lacks some. The table shows 36,000 or so clones, with about 88% occurring only once. The starting material was CD4+ T cells from peripheral blood mononuclear cells, obtained in the first trimester of pregnancy. The chain recombines TRBV5-1 with TRBJ2-3, with D unresolved. The sequence came from a female donor with multiple sclerosis, enrolled in a pregnancy study. The CDR3 protein is CASSLYSIGDTQYF. The CDR3 region has the DNA TGCGCCAGCAGCTTGTACTCCATCGGGGATACGCAGTATTTT.